These T cell receptor beta chains were read from a single sample in a study of cytomegalovirus exposure and HLA in healthy donors. TCRdb's copy holds only in-frame clones and misses some; the assay was immunoSEQ multiplex PCR. The sample has some 100,000 clones, around 88% seen once; the top ten hold 4.9%. The sample consisted of PBMCs. The receptors come from a man aged 18 to 29 in good health and CMV-seronegative. CDR3s include the opening cysteine and the closing phenylalanine or tryptophan. The D gene is left open where the match is weak. Not every row has a clone size; where given, it reads once, few, many or a size class.

NA	16	TRBV5-4	TRBJ2-1	TRBD2	CASSSIAGGVYNEQFF	TGTGCCAGCAGCTCAATAGCGGGAGGGGTCTACAATGAGCAGTTCTTC
NA	12	TRBV5-1	TRBJ2-7	NA	CASSLEHHEQYF	TGCGCCAGCAGCTTGGAACACCACGAGCAGTACTTC
few	14	TRBV9	TRBJ2-1	NA	CASSYWTKNNEQFF	TGTGCCAGCAGCTACTGGACAAAGAACAATGAGCAGTTCTTC
NA	14	TRBV6-1	TRBJ2-3	TRBD1	CAVSRGGPLDTQYF	TGTGCCGTCTCACGAGGGGGCCCATTGGATACGCAGTATTTT
NA	16	TRBV7-6	TRBJ2-7	TRBD1	CASSLTMPGQGHEQYF	TGTGCCAGCAGCCTTACTATGCCGGGACAGGGGCACGAGCAGTACTTC
NA	14	TRBV7-8	TRBJ1-4	NA	CASSLPGSNEKLFF	TGTGCCAGCAGTTTACCGGGGTCTAATGAAAAACTGTTTTTT
NA	20	TRBV13	TRBJ2-1	TRBD2	CASSLLGRTSGRNSYNEQFF	TGTGCCAGCAGCTTACTGGGACGGACTAGCGGGAGGAACTCCTACAATGAGCAGTTCTTC
NA	15	TRBV7-9	TRBJ2-1	TRBD1	CASSSRTGVYNEQFF	TGTGCCAGCAGCTCAAGGACAGGGGTCTACAATGAGCAGTTCTTC
NA	14	TRBV9	TRBJ2-1	TRBD2	CASSLGGNTAEQFF	TGTGCCAGCAGCCTCGGGGGGAATACGGCTGAGCAGTTCTTC
once	13	TRBV29-1	TRBJ1-1	TRBD1	CSFKTGRTLGAFF	TGCAGCTTCAAGACAGGGAGAACACTTGGAGCTTTCTTT
NA	15	TRBV5-6	TRBJ2-3	NA	CASSPSSPGRDTQYF	TGTGCCAGCAGCCCCTCCTCGCCTGGGAGAGATACGCAGTATTTT
NA	11	TRBV19	TRBJ2-1	NA	CASTDYDEQFF	TGTGCCAGTACTGACTATGATGAGCAGTTCTTC
NA	15	TRBV9	TRBJ2-3	TRBD1	CASSPWTGLTDTQYF	TGTGCCAGCAGCCCCTGGACAGGGTTGACAGATACGCAGTATTTT
NA	15	TRBV30	TRBJ1-3	NA	CAWSVVRRGGNTIYF	TGTGCCTGGAGTGTCGTCAGACGAGGAGGAAACACCATATATTTT
NA	15	TRBV11-3	TRBJ1-1	TRBD1	CASSSGGQGDTEAFF	TGTGCCAGCAGCTCAGGAGGGCAGGGGGACACTGAAGCTTTCTTT
few	13	TRBV19	TRBJ2-7	NA	CARTPHLRYEQYF	TGTGCCAGAACCCCCCACTTGCGTTACGAGCAGTACTTC
NA	18	TRBV30	TRBJ1-5	NA	CAWKSQYGGGYSNQPQHF	TGTGCCTGGAAAAGTCAGTATGGGGGGGGGTATAGCAATCAGCCCCAGCATTTT
NA	12	TRBV7-2	TRBJ2-7	NA	CASSPHSYEQYF	TGTGCCAGCAGCCCCCACTCCTACGAGCAGTACTTC
NA	14	TRBV7-2	TRBJ2-7	TRBD1	CASSQTGVPYEQYF	TGTGCCAGCAGCCAGACAGGGGTTCCCTACGAGCAGTACTTC
NA	15	TRBV5-1	TRBJ2-1	NA	CASSLVVDGNNEQFF	TGCGCCAGCAGCTTGGTTGTAGACGGGAACAATGAGCAGTTCTTC
NA	14	TRBV7-9	TRBJ2-1	TRBD2	CASSLSTGGNEQFF	TGTGCCAGCAGCTTAAGTACGGGAGGCAATGAGCAGTTCTTC
NA	16	TRBV11-2	TRBJ2-7	TRBD2	CASSYRLADPSYEQYF	TGTGCCAGCAGCTACCGACTAGCGGATCCCTCCTACGAGCAGTACTTC
NA	14	TRBV7-2	TRBJ1-3	TRBD1	CASSWTGSGNTIYF	TGTGCCAGCAGCTGGACAGGGTCCGGAAACACCATATATTTT
few	14	TRBV6-5	TRBJ1-5	TRBD1	CASSLGQGGQPQHF	TGTGCCAGCAGCTTGGGACAGGGCGGTCAGCCCCAGCATTTT
NA	14	TRBV30	TRBJ1-1	TRBD1	CAWRVQGSRTEAFF	TGTGCCTGGAGGGTACAGGGGTCGCGAACTGAAGCTTTCTTT
NA	17	TRBV4-2	TRBJ2-3	NA	CASSQVGSGGLTDTQYF	TGTGCCAGCAGCCAAGTCGGGTCGGGGGGCCTCACAGATACGCAGTATTTT
NA	14	TRBV30	TRBJ1-6	NA	CAWSVVAGNSPLHF	TGTGCCTGGAGTGTGGTGGCAGGGAATTCACCCCTCCACTTT
NA	17	TRBV9	TRBJ2-1	TRBD1	CASSVATGDRVNNEQFF	TGTGCCAGCAGCGTAGCTACCGGGGACAGGGTGAACAATGAGCAGTTCTTC
NA	14	TRBV6-1	TRBJ1-2	NA	CASSAFTTGRGYTF	TGTGCCAGCAGTGCCTTCACCACAGGGCGCGGCTACACCTTC
NA	17	TRBV12-2	TRBJ2-7	NA	CASRQVTRQGRTHEQYF	TGTGCAAGTCGCCAAGTGACCCGGCAGGGCAGGACCCACGAGCAGTACTTC
NA	17	TRBV11-2	TRBJ2-1	TRBD1	CASSLTATGVKVNEQFF	TGTGCCAGCAGCTTAACCGCCACAGGGGTGAAGGTCAATGAGCAGTTCTTC